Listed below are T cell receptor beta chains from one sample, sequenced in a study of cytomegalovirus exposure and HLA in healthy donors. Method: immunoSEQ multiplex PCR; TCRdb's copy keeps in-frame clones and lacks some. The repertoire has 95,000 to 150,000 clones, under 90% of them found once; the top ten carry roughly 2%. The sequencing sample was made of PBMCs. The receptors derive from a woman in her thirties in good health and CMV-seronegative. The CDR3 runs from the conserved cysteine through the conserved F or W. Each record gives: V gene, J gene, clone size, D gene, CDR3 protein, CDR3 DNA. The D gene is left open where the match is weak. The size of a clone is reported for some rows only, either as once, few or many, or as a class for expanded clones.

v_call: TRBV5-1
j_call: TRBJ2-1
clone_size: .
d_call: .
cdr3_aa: CASSLESTRSSYNEQFF
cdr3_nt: TGCGCCAGCAGCTTGGAGAGCACACGGAGCTCCTACAATGAGCAGTTCTTC

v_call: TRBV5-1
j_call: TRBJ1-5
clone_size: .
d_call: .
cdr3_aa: CASSKDGNSNQPQHF
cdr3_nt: TGCGCCAGCAGCAAGGACGGGAATAGCAATCAGCCCCAGCATTTT

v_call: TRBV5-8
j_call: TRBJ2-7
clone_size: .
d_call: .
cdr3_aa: CASSPSAYEQYF
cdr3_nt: TGTGCCAGCAGCCCGTCCGCGTACGAGCAGTACTTC

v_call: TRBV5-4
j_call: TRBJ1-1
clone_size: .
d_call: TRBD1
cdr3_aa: CASSPGDRPRRSEAFF
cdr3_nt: TGTGCCAGCAGCCCCGGGGACAGGCCCCGGCGGTCTGAAGCTTTCTTT

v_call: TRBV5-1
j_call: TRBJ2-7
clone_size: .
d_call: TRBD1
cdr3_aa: CASSLAGQGFYEQYF
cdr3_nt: TGCGCCAGCAGCTTGGCGGGACAGGGGTTCTACGAGCAGTACTTC

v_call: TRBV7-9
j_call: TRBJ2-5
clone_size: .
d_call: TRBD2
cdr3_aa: CASSSPSGAYGETQYF
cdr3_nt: TGTGCCAGCAGCTCTCCTAGCGGGGCCTATGGGGAGACCCAGTACTTC

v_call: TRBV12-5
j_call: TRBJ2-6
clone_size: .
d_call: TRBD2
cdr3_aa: CASGLAGDHSGANVLTF
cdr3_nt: TGTGCTAGTGGACTAGCGGGGGACCACTCTGGGGCCAACGTCCTGACTTTC

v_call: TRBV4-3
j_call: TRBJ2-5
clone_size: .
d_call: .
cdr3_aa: CASSQEGGPEETQYF
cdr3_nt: TGCGCCAGCAGCCAAGAGGGGGGGCCGGAAGAGACCCAGTACTTC

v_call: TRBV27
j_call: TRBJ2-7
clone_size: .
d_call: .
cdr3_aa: CASSSQRGGTYEQYF
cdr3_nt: TGTGCCAGCAGTTCCCAGAGGGGGGGCACCTACGAGCAGTACTTC

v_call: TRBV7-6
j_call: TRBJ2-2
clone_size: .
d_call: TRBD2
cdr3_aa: CASSFIAGKNTGELFF
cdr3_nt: TGTGCCAGCAGCTTCATAGCGGGAAAGAACACCGGGGAGCTGTTTTTT

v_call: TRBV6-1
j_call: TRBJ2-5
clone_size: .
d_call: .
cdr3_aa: CASSASETQYF
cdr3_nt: TGTGCCAGCAGTGCCTCAGAGACCCAGTACTTC

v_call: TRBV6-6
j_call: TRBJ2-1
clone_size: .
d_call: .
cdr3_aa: CASSYSRTEFF
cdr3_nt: TGTGCCAGCAGTTACTCCCGGACAGAGTTCTTC

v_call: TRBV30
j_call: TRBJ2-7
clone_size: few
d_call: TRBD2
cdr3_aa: CASGLADKYEQYF
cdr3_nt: TGTGCCTCGGGACTAGCGGATAAATACGAGCAGTACTTC

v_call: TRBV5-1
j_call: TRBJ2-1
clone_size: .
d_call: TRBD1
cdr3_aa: CASNGQGFNNEQFF
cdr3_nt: TGCGCCAGCAACGGACAGGGGTTCAACAATGAGCAGTTCTTC

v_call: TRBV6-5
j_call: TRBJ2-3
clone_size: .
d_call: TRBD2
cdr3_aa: CASSYQRGYSTDTQYF
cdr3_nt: TGTGCCAGCAGTTACCAGCGGGGTTATAGCACAGATACGCAGTATTTT

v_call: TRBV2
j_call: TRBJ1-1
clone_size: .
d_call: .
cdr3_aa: CASLRELNTEAFF
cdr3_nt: TGTGCCAGCCTTCGGGAACTGAACACTGAAGCTTTCTTT

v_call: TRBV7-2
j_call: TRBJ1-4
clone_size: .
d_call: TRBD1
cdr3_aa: CASSFSGQGNEKLFF
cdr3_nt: TGTGCCAGCAGCTTCTCGGGACAGGGGAACGAAAAACTGTTTTTT

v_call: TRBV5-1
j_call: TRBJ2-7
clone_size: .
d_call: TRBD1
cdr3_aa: CASSSGQGTWEQYF
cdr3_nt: TGCGCCAGCAGCTCAGGACAGGGGACGTGGGAGCAGTACTTC

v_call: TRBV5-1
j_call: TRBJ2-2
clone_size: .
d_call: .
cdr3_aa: CASSIGTGGMNTGELFF
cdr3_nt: TGCGCCAGCAGCATAGGGACCGGGGGTATGAACACCGGGGAGCTGTTTTTT

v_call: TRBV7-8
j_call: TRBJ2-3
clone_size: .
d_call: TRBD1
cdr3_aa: CASSKEDRGLTDTQYF
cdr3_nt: TGTGCCAGCAGCAAAGAAGACAGGGGGCTGACAGATACGCAGTATTTT

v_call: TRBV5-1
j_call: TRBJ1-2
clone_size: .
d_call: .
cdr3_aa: CASSPQSLQGDYTF
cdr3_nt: TGCGCCAGCAGCCCACAGAGCCTACAGGGTGACTACACCTTC

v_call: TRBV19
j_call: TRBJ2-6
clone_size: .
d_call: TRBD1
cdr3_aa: CASTNRGYANVLTF
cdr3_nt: TGTGCCAGCACGAACAGGGGATATGCCAACGTCCTGACTTTC

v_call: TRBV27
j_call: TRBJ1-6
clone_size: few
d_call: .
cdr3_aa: CASSLKMGGGSPLHF
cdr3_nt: TGTGCCAGCAGTTTGAAGATGGGAGGAGGCTCACCCCTCCACTTT

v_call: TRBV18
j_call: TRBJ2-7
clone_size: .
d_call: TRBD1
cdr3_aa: CASSHRDRVDEQYF
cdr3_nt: TGTGCCAGCTCACACCGGGACAGGGTTGACGAGCAGTACTTC

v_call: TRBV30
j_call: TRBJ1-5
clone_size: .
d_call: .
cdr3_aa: CAWRTGPNQPQHF
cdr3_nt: TGTGCCTGGAGAACAGGGCCAAATCAGCCCCAGCATTTT

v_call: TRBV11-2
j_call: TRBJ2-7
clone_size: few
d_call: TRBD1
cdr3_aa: CASSLTGVEGEQYF
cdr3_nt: TGTGCCAGCAGCCTCACAGGGGTTGAAGGCGAGCAGTACTTC

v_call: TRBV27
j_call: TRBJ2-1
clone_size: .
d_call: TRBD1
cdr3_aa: CASSYRRGTGFYNEQFF
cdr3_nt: TGTGCCAGTTCATACCGCCGCGGGACAGGGTTCTACAATGAGCAGTTCTTC

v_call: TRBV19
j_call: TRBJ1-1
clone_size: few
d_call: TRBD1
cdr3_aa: CASSIRTGGTEAFF
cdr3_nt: TGTGCCAGTAGTATCCGGACAGGGGGCACTGAAGCTTTCTTT

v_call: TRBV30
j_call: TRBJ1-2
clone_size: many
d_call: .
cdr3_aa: CAWSLTILEGFDYGYTF
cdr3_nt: TGTGCCTGGAGTCTTACCATCTTGGAGGGATTTGACTATGGCTACACCTTC

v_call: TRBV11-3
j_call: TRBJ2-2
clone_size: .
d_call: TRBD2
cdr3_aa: CASSPGGSAGELFF
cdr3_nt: TGTGCCAGCAGCCCCGGGGGGTCGGCCGGGGAGCTGTTTTTT

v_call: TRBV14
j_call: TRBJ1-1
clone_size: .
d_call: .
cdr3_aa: CASSQETPSVGTEAFF
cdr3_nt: TGTGCCAGCAGCCAAGAAACTCCTAGTGTGGGCACTGAAGCTTTCTTT

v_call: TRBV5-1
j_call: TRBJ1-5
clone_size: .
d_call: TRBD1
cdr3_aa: CASSLEGGSNQPQHF
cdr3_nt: TGCGCCAGCAGCTTGGAAGGGGGCAGCAATCAGCCCCAGCATTTT

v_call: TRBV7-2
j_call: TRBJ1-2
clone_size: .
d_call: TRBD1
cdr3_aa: CASSQTGGYGYTF
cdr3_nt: TGTGCCAGCAGCCAGACAGGGGGCTATGGCTACACCTTC

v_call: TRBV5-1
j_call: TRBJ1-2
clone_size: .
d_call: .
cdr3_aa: CASRERGQDYGYTF
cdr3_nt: TGCGCCAGCAGGGAGCGGGGGCAGGACTATGGCTACACCTTC

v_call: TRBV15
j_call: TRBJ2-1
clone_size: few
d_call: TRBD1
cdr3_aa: CATSRDSGQGWNEQFF
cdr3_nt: TGTGCCACCAGCAGAGATTCGGGACAGGGGTGGAATGAGCAGTTCTTC

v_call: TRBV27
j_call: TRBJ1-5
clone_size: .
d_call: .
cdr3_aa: CASSFRSPLTGWGNQPQHF
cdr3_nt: TGTGCCAGCAGTTTTCGGTCCCCCTTGACCGGGTGGGGCAATCAGCCCCAGCATTTT

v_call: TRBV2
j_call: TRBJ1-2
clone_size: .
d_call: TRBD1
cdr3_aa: CASSIDRDYGYTF
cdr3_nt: TGTGCCAGCAGCATCGACAGGGACTATGGCTACACCTTC

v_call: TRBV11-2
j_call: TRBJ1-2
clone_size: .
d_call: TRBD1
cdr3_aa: CASSLAFRGLIYGYTF
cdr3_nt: TGTGCCAGCAGCTTAGCGTTCAGGGGGCTGATCTATGGCTACACCTTC

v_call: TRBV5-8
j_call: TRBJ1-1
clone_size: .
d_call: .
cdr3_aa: CASNPRADYMNTEAFF
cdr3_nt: TGTGCCAGCAACCCCCGTGCAGACTACATGAACACTGAAGCTTTCTTT

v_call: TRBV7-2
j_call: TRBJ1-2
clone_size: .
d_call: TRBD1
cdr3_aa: CASSFRQGRYGYTF
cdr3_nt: TGTGCCAGCAGCTTCCGACAGGGAAGATACGGCTACACCTTC